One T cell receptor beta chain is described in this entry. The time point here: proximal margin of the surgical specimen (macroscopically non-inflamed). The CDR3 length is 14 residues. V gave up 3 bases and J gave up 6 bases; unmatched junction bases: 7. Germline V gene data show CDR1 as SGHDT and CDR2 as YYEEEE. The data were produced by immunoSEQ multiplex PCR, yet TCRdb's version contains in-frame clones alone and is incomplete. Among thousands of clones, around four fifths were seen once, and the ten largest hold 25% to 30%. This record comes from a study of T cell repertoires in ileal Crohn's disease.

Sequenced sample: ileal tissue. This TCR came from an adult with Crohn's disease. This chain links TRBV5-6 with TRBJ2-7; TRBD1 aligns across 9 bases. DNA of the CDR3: TGTGCCAGCAGCTCCGGGACAGGGTTTGGCGAGCAGTACTTC. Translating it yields CASSSGTGFGEQYF. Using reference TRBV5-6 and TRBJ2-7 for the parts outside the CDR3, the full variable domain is DAGVTQSPTHLIKTRGQQVTLRCSPKSGHDTVSWYQQALGQGPQFIFQYYEEEERQRGNFPDRFSGHQFPNYSSELNVNALLLGDSALYLCASSSGTGFGEQYFGPGTRLTVT.